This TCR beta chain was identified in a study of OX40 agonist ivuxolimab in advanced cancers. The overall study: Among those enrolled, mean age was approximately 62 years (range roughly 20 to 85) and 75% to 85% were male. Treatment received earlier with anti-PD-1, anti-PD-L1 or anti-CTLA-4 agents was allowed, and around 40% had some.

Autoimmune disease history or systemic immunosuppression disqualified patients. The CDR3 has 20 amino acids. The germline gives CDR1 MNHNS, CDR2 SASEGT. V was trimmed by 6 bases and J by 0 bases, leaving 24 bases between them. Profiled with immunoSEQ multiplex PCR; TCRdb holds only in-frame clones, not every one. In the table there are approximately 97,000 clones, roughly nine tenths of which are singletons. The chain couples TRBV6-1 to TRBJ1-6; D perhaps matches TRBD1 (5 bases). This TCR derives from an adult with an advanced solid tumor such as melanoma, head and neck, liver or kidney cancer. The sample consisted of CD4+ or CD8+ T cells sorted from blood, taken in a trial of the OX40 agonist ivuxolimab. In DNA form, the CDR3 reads TGTGCCAGCAGGGAAATGAGGGGAGATCGATTCAGCTCCTATAATTCACCCCTCCACTTT. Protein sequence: CASREMRGDRFSSYNSPLHF.